The sequence of this T cell receptor (beta chain) was determined in a study of metastatic and nonmetastatic thyroid tumors. Study findings and constraints: Malignant tumors reportedly showed significantly higher TCR beta diversity than benign nodules in both blood and tumor.

TCRdb ran MiXCR on the PCR reads. This table has 15,000 or so clones, under 30% appearing once. The CDR3 length is 14 residues. Germline V gene sequence: CDR1 DFQATT, CDR2 SNEGSKA (reference sequence). Deletions cut 1 base from V and 0 bases from J, with 9 bases between. As regards this clone: Antigen: not known.

Among the patients, none had received any treatment before thyroid surgery. This chain connects TRBV20-1 to TRBJ1-2; possible D gene TRBD1, 6 bases. Sequencing was carried out using adjacent normal tissue. This TCR was sampled from a female donor with papillary thyroid cancer or a benign thyroid nodule (not recorded which). Some clones in this sample may be carry-over from other donors' samples. The CDR3 here is CSARATGSNYGYTF. The CDR3 nucleotides read TGCAGTGCTAGAGCGACAGGTTCTAACTATGGCTACACCTTC.